Listed below are T cell receptor beta chains from one sample, sequenced in a study of Ad26.COV2.S vaccination and SARS-CoV-2 variants. TCRdb keeps only in-frame clones here, not all; method: immunoSEQ multiplex PCR. Of some 180,000 clones listed, 87% are singletons. The specimen comprised peripheral blood, sampled after recovery from COVID-19. The source is a human donor who had recovered from COVID-19. The conserved cysteine and the conserved F or W are not part of the CDR3 here. Each record gives: V gene, clone size, CDR3 protein. Some rows have no size entry. The others give once, few or many, or a class for an expanded clone.

V gene: TRBV28; clone size: NA; CDR3 protein: ASSSGGGNGAYEQY
V gene: TRBV5-4; clone size: NA; CDR3 protein: ASSPETGQETQY
V gene: TRBV7-2; clone size: NA; CDR3 protein: ASSFPGSFPYNEQF
V gene: TRBV6-1; clone size: NA; CDR3 protein: ASSDPQGPDMNTEAF
V gene: TRBV11-2; clone size: NA; CDR3 protein: ASSFRLAGAVLSYEQY
V gene: TRBV10-1; clone size: NA; CDR3 protein: ASSDILSGRAGHEQF
V gene: TRBV6-5; clone size: NA; CDR3 protein: ASTPRTGNSPLH
V gene: TRBV5-6; clone size: few; CDR3 protein: ASSPGLGSYNSPLH
V gene: TRBV11-1; clone size: NA; CDR3 protein: ASSLQGTGSYEQY
V gene: TRBV6-5; clone size: once; CDR3 protein: ASSQDINTEAF
V gene: TRBV19; clone size: NA; CDR3 protein: ASSIGWPNQPQH
V gene: TRBV7-3; clone size: few; CDR3 protein: ASSEGYNTEAF
V gene: TRBV2; clone size: NA; CDR3 protein: ASSDLSGRGRNQPQH
V gene: TRBV27; clone size: NA; CDR3 protein: ASSLTTTNEKLF
V gene: TRBV12-3/TRBV12-4; clone size: NA; CDR3 protein: ASSLAAQGYT
V gene: TRBV29-1; clone size: NA; CDR3 protein: SAYRGGNEQF
V gene: TRBV11-3; clone size: NA; CDR3 protein: ASSLGGGQGEQF
V gene: TRBV2; clone size: NA; CDR3 protein: ASSEAGPDTQY
V gene: TRBV6-5; clone size: NA; CDR3 protein: ASSYSKGSVGEPQH
V gene: TRBV5-4; clone size: many; CDR3 protein: ASSLGTVYNEQF
V gene: TRBV7-9; clone size: NA; CDR3 protein: ASSQRRLAGGPETQY